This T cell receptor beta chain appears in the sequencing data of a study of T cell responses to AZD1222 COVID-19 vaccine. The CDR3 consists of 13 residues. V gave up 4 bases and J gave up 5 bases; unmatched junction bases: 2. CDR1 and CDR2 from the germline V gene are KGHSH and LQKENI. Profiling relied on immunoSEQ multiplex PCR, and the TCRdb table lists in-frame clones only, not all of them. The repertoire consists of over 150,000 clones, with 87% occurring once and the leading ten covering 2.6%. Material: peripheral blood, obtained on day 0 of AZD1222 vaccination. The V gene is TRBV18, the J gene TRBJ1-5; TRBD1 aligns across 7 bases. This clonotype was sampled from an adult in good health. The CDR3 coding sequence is TGTGCCAGCTCACTTGACAGGGATCAGCCCCAGCATTTT. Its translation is CASSLDRDQPQHF.